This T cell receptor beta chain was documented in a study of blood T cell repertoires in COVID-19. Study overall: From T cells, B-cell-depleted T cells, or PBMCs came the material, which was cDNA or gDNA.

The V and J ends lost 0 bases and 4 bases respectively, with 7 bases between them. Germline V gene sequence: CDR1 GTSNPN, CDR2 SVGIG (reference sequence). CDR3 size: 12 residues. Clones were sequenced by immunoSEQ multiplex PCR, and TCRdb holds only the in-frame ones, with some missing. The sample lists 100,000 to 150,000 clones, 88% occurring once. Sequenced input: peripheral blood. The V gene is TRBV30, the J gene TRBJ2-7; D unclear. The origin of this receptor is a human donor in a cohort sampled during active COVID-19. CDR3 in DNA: TGTGCCTGGAGTGTACTAAGTTACGAGCAGTACTTC. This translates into CAWSVLSYEQYF.